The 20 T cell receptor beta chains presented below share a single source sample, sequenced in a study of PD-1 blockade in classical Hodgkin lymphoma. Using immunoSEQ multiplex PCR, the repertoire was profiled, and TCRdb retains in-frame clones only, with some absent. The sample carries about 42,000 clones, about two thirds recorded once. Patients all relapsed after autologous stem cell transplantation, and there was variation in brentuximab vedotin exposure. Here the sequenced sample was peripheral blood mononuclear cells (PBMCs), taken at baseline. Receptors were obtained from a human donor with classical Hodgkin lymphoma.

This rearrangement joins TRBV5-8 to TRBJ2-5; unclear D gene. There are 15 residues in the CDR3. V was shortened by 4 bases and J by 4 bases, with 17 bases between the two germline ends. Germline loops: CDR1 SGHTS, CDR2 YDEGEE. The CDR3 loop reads CASSTSSSGGETQYF. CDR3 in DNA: TGTGCCAGCAGCACCTCTTCTAGTGGCGGAGAGACCCAGTACTTC.

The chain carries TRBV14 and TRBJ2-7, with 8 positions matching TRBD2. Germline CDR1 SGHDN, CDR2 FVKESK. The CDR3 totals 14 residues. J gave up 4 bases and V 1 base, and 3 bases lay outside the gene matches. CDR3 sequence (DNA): TGTGCCAGCAGCCAAGCGGGGGGGCGGTACGAGCAGTACTTC. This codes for CASSQAGGRYEQYF.

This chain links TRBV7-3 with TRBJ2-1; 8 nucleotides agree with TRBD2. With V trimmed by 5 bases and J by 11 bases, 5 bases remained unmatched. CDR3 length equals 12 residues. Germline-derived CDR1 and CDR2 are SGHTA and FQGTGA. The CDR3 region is CASSLSGGKQFF. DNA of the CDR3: TGTGCCAGCAGCCTCTCGGGGGGGAAGCAGTTCTTC.

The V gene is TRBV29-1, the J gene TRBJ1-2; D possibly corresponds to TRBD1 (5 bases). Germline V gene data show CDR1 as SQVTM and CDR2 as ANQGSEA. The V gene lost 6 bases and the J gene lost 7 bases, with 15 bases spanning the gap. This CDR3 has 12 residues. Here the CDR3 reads CSVVGTQGGYTF. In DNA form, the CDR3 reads TGCAGCGTAGTGGGGACCCAAGGTGGCTACACCTTC.

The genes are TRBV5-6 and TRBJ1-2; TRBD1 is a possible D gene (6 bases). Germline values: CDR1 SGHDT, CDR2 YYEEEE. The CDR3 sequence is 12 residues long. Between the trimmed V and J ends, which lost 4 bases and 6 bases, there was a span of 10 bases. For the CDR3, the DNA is TGTGCCAGCAGCGTTGGACAGAATGGCTACACCTTC. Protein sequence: CASSVGQNGYTF.

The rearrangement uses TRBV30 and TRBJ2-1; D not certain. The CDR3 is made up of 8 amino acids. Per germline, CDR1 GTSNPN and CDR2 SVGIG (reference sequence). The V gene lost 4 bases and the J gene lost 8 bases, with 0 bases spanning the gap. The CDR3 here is CAWNEQFF. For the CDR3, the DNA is TGTGCCTGGAATGAGCAGTTCTTC.

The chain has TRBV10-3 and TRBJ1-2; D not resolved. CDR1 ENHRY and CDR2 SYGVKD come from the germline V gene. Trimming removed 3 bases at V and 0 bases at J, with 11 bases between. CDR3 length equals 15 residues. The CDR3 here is CAISDGTASNYGYTF. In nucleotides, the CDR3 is TGTGCCATCAGTGACGGAACAGCTTCTAACTATGGCTACACCTTC.

The chain's CDR3 is CASSPSLGGSTDTQYF. In DNA form, the CDR3 reads TGTGCCAGCAGCCCATCCCTCGGGGGAAGCACAGATACGCAGTATTTT. V gene TRBV7-3 combines with J gene TRBJ2-3; a weak D match, TRBD2 (6 bases). The CDR3 has 16 amino acids. Germline V gene data show CDR1 as SGHTA and CDR2 as FQGTGA. Trimming removed 5 bases at V and 0 bases at J, with 15 bases between.

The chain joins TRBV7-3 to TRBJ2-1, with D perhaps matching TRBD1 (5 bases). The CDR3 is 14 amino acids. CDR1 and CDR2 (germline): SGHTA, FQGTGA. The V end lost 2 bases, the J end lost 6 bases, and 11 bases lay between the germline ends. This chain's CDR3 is CASSLYDSSNEQFF. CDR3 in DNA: TGTGCCAGCAGCTTATACGACAGTTCCAATGAGCAGTTCTTC.

CDR3 sequence reads: CASSLARGGLGYHPDTQYF. For the CDR3, the DNA is TGTGCCAGCAGCTTAGCTCGCGGGGGGCTAGGATACCACCCAGATACGCAGTATTTT. This sequence joins TRBV13 and TRBJ2-3, with TRBD2 identical over 8 bases. V lost 1 base to trimming and J lost 4 bases; unmatched junction nucleotides: 16. CDR1 and CDR2 (germline): PRHDT, FYEKMQ (reference sequence). The CDR3 extends over 19 amino acids.

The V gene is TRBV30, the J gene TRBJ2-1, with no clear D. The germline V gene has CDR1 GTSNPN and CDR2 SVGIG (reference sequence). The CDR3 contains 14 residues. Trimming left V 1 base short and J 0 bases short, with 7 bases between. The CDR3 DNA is TGTGCCTGGAGTGCAGTCAGCTCCTACAATGAGCAGTTCTTC. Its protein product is CAWSAVSSYNEQFF.

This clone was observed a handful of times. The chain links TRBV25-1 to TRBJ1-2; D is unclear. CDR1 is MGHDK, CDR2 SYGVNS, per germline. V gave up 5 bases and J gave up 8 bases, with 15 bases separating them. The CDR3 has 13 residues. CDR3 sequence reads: CASSFGEFGGYTF. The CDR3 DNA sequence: TGTGCCAGCAGTTTTGGAGAATTTGGAGGCTACACCTTC.

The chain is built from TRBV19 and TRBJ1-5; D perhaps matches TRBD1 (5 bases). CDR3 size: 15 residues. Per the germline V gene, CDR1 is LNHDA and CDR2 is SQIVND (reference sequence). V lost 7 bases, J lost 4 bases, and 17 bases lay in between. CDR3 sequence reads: CASTHPGGYNQPQHF. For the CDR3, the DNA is TGTGCCAGTACCCACCCGGGGGGTTATAATCAGCCCCAGCATTTT.

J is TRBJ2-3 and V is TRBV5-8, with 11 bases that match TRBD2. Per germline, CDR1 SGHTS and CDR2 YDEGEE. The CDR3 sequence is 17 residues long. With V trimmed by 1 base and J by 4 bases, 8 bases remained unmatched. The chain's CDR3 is CASSLRLSGRASDTQYF. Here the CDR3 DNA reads TGTGCCAGCAGCTTGCGGCTTAGCGGGAGGGCCTCAGATACGCAGTATTTT.

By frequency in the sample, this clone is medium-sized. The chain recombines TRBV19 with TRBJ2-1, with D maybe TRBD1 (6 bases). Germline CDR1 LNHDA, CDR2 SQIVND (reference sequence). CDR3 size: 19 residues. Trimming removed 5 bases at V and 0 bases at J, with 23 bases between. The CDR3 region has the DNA TGTGCCAGTAGTCCGTTTCTGGAGACAGGACGTCTCTCCTACAATGAGCAGTTCTTC. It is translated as CASSPFLETGRLSYNEQFF.

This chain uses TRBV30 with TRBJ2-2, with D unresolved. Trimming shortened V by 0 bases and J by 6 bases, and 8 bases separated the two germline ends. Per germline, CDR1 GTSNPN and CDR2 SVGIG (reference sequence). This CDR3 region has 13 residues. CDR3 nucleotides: TGTGCCTGGAGTGTAGGTGGGCCCGGGGAGCTGTTTTTT. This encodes CAWSVGGPGELFF.

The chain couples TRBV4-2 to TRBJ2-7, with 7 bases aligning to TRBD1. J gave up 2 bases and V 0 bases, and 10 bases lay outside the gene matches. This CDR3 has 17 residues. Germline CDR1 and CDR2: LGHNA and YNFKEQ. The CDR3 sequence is CASSQDATGRVAYEQYF. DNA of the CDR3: TGTGCCAGCAGCCAAGATGCGACAGGGAGAGTGGCCTACGAGCAGTACTTC.

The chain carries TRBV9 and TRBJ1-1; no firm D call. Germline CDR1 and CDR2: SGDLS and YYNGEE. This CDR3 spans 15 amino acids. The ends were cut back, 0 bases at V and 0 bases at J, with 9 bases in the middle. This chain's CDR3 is CASSVARSLNTEAFF. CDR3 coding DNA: TGTGCCAGCAGCGTAGCTCGAAGCTTGAACACTGAAGCTTTCTTT.

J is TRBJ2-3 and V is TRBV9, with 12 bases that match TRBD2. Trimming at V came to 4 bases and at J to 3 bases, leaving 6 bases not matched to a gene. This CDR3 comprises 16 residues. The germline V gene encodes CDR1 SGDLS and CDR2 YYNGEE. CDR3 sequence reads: CASSPWTSGVTDTQYF. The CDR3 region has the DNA TGTGCCAGCAGCCCCTGGACTAGCGGGGTAACAGATACGCAGTATTTT. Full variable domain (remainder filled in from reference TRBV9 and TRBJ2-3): DSGVTQTPKHLITATGQRVTLRCSPRSGDLSVYWYQQSLDQGLQFLIQYYNGEERAKGNILERFSAQQFPDLHSELNLSSLELGDSALYFCASSPWTSGVTDTQYFGPGTRLTVL.

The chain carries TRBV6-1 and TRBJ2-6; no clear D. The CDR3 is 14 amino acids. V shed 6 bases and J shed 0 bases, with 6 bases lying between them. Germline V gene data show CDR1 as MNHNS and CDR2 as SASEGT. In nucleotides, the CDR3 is TGTGCCAGCAGGTGGAGCTCTGGGGCCAACGTCCTGACTTTC. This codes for CASRWSSGANVLTF.